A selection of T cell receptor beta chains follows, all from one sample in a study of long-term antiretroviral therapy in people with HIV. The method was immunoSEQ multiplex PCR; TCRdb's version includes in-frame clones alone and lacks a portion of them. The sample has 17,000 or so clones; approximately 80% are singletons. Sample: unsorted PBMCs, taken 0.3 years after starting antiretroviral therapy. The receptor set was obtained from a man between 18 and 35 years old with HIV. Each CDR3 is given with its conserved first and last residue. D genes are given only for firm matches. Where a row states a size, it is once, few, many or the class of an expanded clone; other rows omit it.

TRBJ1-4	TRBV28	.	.	CASSFPGQNEKLFF	TGTGCCAGCAGTTTCCCCGGACAGAATGAAAAACTGTTTTTT
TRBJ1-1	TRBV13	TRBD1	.	CASILSGQGDLNTEAFF	TGTGCCAGCATACTTAGCGGACAGGGGGATCTGAACACTGAAGCTTTCTTT
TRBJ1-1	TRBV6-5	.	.	CASSYSVQALTEAFF	TGTGCCAGCAGTTACTCGGTACAGGCGCTCACTGAAGCTTTCTTT
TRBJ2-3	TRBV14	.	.	CASSRRPGNTDTQYF	TGTGCCAGCAGCCGAAGACCAGGGAACACAGATACGCAGTATTTT
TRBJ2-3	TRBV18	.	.	CASSLGSDTQYF	TGTGCCAGCTCACTAGGGTCAGATACGCAGTATTTT
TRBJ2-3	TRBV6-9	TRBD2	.	CARQRGGTDTQYF	TGTGCCAGGCAGCGGGGGGGCACAGATACGCAGTATTTT
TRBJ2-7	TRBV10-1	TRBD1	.	CASSEDRDIHEQYF	TGCGCCAGCAGTGAGGACAGGGATATCCACGAGCAGTACTTC
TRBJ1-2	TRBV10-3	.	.	CAAQGYGYTF	TGTGCCGCACAGGGTTACGGCTACACCTTC
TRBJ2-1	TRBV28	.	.	CASSLEASGNEQFF	TGTGCCAGCAGTTTAGAGGCTAGTGGGAATGAGCAGTTCTTC
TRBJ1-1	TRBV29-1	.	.	CSAGLVATEAFF	TGCAGCGCGGGCCTGGTGGCCACTGAAGCTTTCTTT
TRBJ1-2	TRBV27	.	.	CASSLSVGGVNYGYTF	TGTGCCAGCAGTTTATCCGTCGGGGGCGTTAACTATGGCTACACCTTC
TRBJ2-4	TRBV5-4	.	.	CASSTGTAKNIQYF	TGTGCCAGCAGCACCGGGACAGCCAAAAACATTCAGTACTTC
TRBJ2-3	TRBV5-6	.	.	CASSLERQWFTDTQYF	TGTGCCAGCAGCTTAGAGCGACAGTGGTTCACAGATACGCAGTATTTT
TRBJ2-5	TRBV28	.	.	CASTPGGVETQYF	TGTGCCAGCACCCCCGGGGGAGTAGAGACCCAGTACTTC
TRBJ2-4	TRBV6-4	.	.	CASSQTAYIQYF	TGTGCCAGCAGTCAAACAGCGTACATTCAGTACTTC
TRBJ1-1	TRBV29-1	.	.	CSVDTGWAFF	TGCAGCGTTGATACAGGGTGGGCTTTCTTT
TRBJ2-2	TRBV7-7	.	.	CASSPGPGELFF	TGTGCTAGTTCCCCTGGGCCCGGGGAGCTGTTTTTT
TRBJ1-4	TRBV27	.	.	CASSYQRTALNEKLFF	TGTGCCAGCAGCTACCAAAGGACAGCCCTTAATGAAAAACTGTTTTTT
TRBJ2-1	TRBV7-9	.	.	CASSLIGGPYNEQFF	TGTGCCAGCAGCTTAATAGGGGGGCCCTACAATGAGCAGTTCTTC
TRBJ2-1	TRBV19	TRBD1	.	CASSISAGGSYNEQFF	TGTGCCAGTAGTATCTCCGCAGGGGGTTCCTACAATGAGCAGTTCTTC
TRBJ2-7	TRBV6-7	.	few	CAISSPGQGGEQYF	TGTGCCATCTCAAGCCCCGGACAGGGAGGGGAGCAGTACTTC
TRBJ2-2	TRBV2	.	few	CASSPTEGGGELFF	TGTGCCAGCAGCCCGACCGAGGGCGGCGGGGAGCTGTTTTTT
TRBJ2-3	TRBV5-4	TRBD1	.	CASSLEGQGARETDTQYF	TGTGCCAGCAGCTTGGAGGGACAGGGGGCGCGGGAAACAGATACGCAGTATTTT
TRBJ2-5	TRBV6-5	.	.	CASSYGQSQETQYF	TGTGCCAGCAGTTACGGACAGTCTCAAGAGACCCAGTACTTC
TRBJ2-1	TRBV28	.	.	CASRASYNEQFF	TGTGCCAGCAGGGCCTCCTACAATGAGCAGTTCTTC
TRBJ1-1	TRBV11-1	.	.	CASSSGLNTEAFF	TGTGCCAGCAGCTCGGGCCTTAACACTGAAGCTTTCTTT
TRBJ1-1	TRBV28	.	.	CASSFMGRAAEAFF	TGTGCCAGCAGTTTTATGGGTAGAGCGGCGGAAGCTTTCTTT
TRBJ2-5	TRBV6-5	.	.	CASKSSQETQYF	TGTGCCAGCAAAAGTTCACAAGAGACCCAGTACTTC
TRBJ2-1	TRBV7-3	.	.	CASSSTIHNEQFF	TGTGCCAGCAGCTCGACAATTCACAATGAGCAGTTCTTC
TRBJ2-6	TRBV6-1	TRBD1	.	CASSDQGAYSGSGANVLTF	TGTGCCAGCAGTGACCAGGGGGCGTATTCGGGGTCTGGGGCCAACGTCCTGACTTTC
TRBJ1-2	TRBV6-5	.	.	CASSEGIANYGYTF	TGTGCCAGCAGTGAGGGGATAGCTAACTATGGCTACACCTTC
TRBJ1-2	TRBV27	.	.	CASSPDGPHYGYTF	TGTGCCAGCAGTCCAGACGGCCCCCACTATGGCTACACCTTC
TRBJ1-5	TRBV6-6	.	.	CASSLNNQPQHF	TGTGCCAGCAGTTTAAATAATCAGCCCCAGCATTTT
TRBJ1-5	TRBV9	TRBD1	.	CASSVSTGGDQPQHF	TGTGCCAGCAGCGTAAGTACAGGGGGTGATCAGCCCCAGCATTTT
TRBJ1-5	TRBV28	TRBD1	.	CASSWTGGRGQPQHF	TGTGCCAGCAGTTGGACAGGGGGACGAGGACAGCCCCAGCATTTT
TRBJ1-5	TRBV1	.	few	CTSSSSWQNQPQHF	TGCACCAGCAGCAGCTCCTGGCAGAATCAGCCCCAGCATTTT
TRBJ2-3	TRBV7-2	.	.	CASSSPTGSSDTQYF	TGTGCCAGCAGCTCCCCTACGGGGTCATCGGATACGCAGTATTTT
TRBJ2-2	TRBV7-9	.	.	CASSPHGGTGELFF	TGTGCCAGCAGCCCCCATGGAGGGACCGGGGAGCTGTTTTTT
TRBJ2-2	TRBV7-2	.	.	CASSPRARGSTGELFF	TGTGCCAGCAGCCCTAGGGCCAGGGGATCCACCGGGGAGCTGTTTTTT
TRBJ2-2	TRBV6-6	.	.	CATTPGGELFF	TGTGCCACTACTCCTGGGGGGGAGCTGTTTTTT
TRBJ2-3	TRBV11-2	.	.	CASSLGDTDTQYF	TGTGCCAGCAGCTTAGGTGACACAGATACGCAGTATTTT
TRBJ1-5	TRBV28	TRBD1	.	CASSPYRDRGAQPQHF	TGTGCCAGCAGTCCATACCGGGACAGGGGTGCCCAGCCCCAGCATTTT
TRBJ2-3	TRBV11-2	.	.	CASSLSRRDTQYF	TGTGCCAGCAGCTTAAGTAGGCGGGATACGCAGTATTTT
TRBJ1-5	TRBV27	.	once	CASSLRPYPGGNQPQHF	TGTGCCAGCAGTTTACGCCCCTATCCAGGGGGCAATCAGCCCCAGCATTTT
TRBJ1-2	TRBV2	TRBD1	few	CASREQGYYGYTF	TGTGCCAGCAGAGAACAGGGGTACTATGGCTACACCTTC
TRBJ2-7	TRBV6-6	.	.	CASTPGTIPAYEQYF	TGTGCCAGCACCCCGGGTACCATCCCCGCCTACGAGCAGTACTTC
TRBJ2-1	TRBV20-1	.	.	CSARDYNEQFF	TGCAGTGCTAGGGACTACAATGAGCAGTTCTTC